Below are 9 T cell receptor beta chains sequenced from a single sample in a study of blood T cell repertoires in COVID-19. Data came from immunoSEQ multiplex PCR; TCRdb stores just in-frame clones and leaves some out. The top ten hold less than 3% of the sample, which has 200,000 to 250,000 clones, around 83% seen once. Sequenced material: peripheral blood. The receptors shown here come from a man over 45 with active or convalescent COVID-19.

This chain connects TRBV9 to TRBJ2-3; TRBD2 agrees at 7 bases. V lost 2 bases, J lost 1 base, and 4 bases stayed unmatched. The CDR3 length is 15 residues. Looked up from germline, CDR1 is SGDLS and CDR2 is YYNGEE. The CDR3 bases are TGTGCCAGCAGCGTCGGCGGGAGTGGCACAGATACGCAGTATTTT. Protein: CASSVGGSGTDTQYF.

The rearrangement joins TRBV6-5 to TRBJ1-5, with D unresolved. Per the germline V gene, CDR1 is MNHEY and CDR2 is SVGAGI. The CDR3 runs 16 residues. Trimming pared 2 bases from V and 4 bases from J, leaving 15 bases between. The CDR3 nucleotides are TGTGCCAGCAGTTACCCTCCGGGCCGGGAGAATCAGCCCCAGCATTTT. Its protein product is CASSYPPGRENQPQHF.

This sequence joins TRBV27 and TRBJ2-7; 16 bases are shared with TRBD2. With V trimmed by 8 bases and J by 4 bases, 11 bases remained unmatched. Germline V lookup: CDR1 MNHEY, CDR2 SMNVEV (reference sequence). The CDR3 is 17 residues long. The CDR3 region has the DNA TGTGCCAGCGGCACCGGGACTAGCGGGAGGGCCATATACGAGCAGTACTTC. Its protein product is CASGTGTSGRAIYEQYF.

This clone was seen a few times. V gene TRBV5-6 combines with J gene TRBJ2-7, with 8 bases identical to TRBD1. This CDR3 is built from 14 residues. Germline-derived CDR1 and CDR2 are SGHDT and YYEEEE. V lost 6 bases and J lost 2; bases outside the gene matches: 7. In DNA, the CDR3 is TGTGCCAGCAACCGGGACAGGCAAGCCTACGAGCAGTACTTC. It is translated as CASNRDRQAYEQYF.

This chain connects TRBV5-6 to TRBJ1-4; the D gene is possibly TRBD1 (5 bases). The CDR3 runs to 15 residues. The V end was cut by 0 bases, the J end by 5 bases, with 11 bases between. Germline loops: CDR1 SGHDT, CDR2 YYEEEE. The CDR3 coding sequence is TGTGCCAGCAGCTTGGCTCAGGGAAAGAATGAAAAACTGTTTTTT. Protein: CASSLAQGKNEKLFF.

The chain employs TRBV24-1 and TRBJ1-5, with unresolved D. CDR3 length equals 14 residues. Trimming pared 4 bases from V and 9 bases from J, leaving 15 bases between. Germline V gene data show CDR1 as KGHDR and CDR2 as SFDVKD. Here the CDR3 reads CATSDQHQPRPQHF. CDR3 in DNA: TGTGCCACCAGTGACCAACACCAACCTAGGCCCCAGCATTTT.

V usage is TRBV6-5 and J usage is TRBJ1-5, with TRBD1 identical over 7 bases. V lost 6 bases to trimming and J lost 9 bases; unmatched junction nucleotides: 8. This CDR3 is built from 13 residues. The V gene's germline CDR1 is MNHEY and CDR2 SVGAGI. CDR3 loop: CASRQGSGRPQHF. Written as DNA, the CDR3 is TGTGCCAGCAGACAGGGGTCGGGGAGGCCCCAGCATTTT.

The chain employs TRBV6-5 and TRBJ2-7; the match to TRBD2 covers 8 bases. The CDR3 totals 15 residues. Looked up from germline, CDR1 is MNHEY and CDR2 is SVGAGI. J was trimmed by 1 base and V by 2 bases; bases with no gene match: 4. CDR3: CASSYRGGGSYEQYF. The CDR3 coding sequence is TGTGCCAGCAGTTACCGGGGGGGTGGGTCCTACGAGCAGTACTTC.

The chain carries TRBV11-2 and TRBJ2-1, with 9 bases fitting TRBD1. The CDR3 covers 15 residues. V shed 6 bases, J shed 7 bases, and the junction held 10 bases outside the gene matches. Germline V gives CDR1 SGHAT, CDR2 FQNNGV. CDR3 in amino acids: CASRLPGTGKNEQFF. CDR3 nucleotides: TGTGCCAGCAGGTTACCCGGGACAGGGAAGAATGAGCAGTTCTTC.